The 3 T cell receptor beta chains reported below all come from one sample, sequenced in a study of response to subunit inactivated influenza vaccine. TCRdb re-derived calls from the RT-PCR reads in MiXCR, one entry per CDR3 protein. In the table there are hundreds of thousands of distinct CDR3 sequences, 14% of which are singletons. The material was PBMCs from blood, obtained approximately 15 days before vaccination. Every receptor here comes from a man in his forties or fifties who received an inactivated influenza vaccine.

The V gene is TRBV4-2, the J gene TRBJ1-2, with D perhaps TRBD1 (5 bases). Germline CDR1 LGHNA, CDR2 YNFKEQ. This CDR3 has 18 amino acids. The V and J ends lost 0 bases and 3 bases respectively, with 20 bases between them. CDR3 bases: TGTGCCAGCAGCCAAGAAGGAAGGGGCAGGAGGCCCTACTATGGCTACACCTTC. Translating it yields CASSQEGRGRRPYYGYTF.

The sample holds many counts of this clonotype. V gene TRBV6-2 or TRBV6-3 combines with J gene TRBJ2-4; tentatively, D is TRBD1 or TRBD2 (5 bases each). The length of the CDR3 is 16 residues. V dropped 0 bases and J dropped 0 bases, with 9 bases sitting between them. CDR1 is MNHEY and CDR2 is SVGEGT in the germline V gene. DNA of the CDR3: TGTGCCAGCAGTTACTCAGGGGCGGGAGCCAAAAACATTCAGTACTTC. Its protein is CASSYSGAGAKNIQYF.

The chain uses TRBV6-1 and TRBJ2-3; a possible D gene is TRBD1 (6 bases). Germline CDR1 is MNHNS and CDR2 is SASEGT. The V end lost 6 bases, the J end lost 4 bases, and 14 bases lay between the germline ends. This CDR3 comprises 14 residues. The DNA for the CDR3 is TGTGCCAGCAGACAGGGATTAGTGTCAGATACGCAGTATTTT. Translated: CASRQGLVSDTQYF.